These 11 T cell receptor beta chains came from one sample sequenced in a study of shared clonotypes between healthy human individuals. The repertoire was sequenced with immunoSEQ multiplex PCR; TCRdb's copy has only in-frame clones and lacks some. Altogether 450,000 to 600,000 clones are present, 79% being singletons, with the ten largest covering approximately 12%. Input material: PBMCs. The source is a woman in her thirties or forties in good health. Some clones in this sample may be carry-over from other donors' samples.

The rearrangement joins TRBV7-9 to TRBJ2-2; 9 bases are shared with TRBD1. The CDR3 has 14 amino acids. The germline CDR1 and CDR2 sequences are SEHNR and FQNEAQ (reference sequence). V gave up 5 bases and J gave up 7 bases; unmatched junction bases: 5. CDR3 loop: CASSPPGQGGELFF. For the CDR3, the DNA is TGTGCCAGCAGCCCACCGGGACAGGGCGGGGAGCTGTTTTTT.

This clone is a singleton in its sample. The chain uses TRBV7-2 and TRBJ2-2, with D maybe TRBD1 (6 bases). The CDR3 contains 15 residues. CDR1 is SGHTA and CDR2 is FQGNSA in the germline V gene. The V end was cut by 5 bases, the J end by 5 bases, with 15 bases between. The CDR3 here is CASSPNGRGTGELFF. The CDR3 region has the DNA TGTGCCAGCAGCCCAAACGGAAGGGGGACCGGGGAGCTGTTTTTT.

This chain uses TRBV5-1 with TRBJ2-5; 7 bases line up with TRBD2. The CDR3 is made up of 15 amino acids. Germline trimming cut 4 bases from V and 7 bases from J; bases unmatched to any gene: 13. In germline, CDR1 is SGHRS, CDR2 YFSETQ. For the CDR3, the DNA is TGCGCCAGCAGCACCCAGCGGGGCCAGCCGGGGACCCAGTACTTC. Translating it yields CASSTQRGQPGTQYF.

In this sample, this clone turned up many times. As DNA, the CDR3 is TGTGCCAGCAGCTTAGTGGTCGCGGCAGCACGCACAGATACGCAGTATTTT. Encoded protein: CASSLVVAAARTDTQYF. V and J are TRBV13 and TRBJ2-3; D remains unclear. The CDR3 length is 17 residues. Per germline, CDR1 PRHDT and CDR2 FYEKMQ (reference sequence). Trimming left V 1 base short and J 1 base short, with 15 bases between. Using reference TRBV13 and TRBJ2-3 for the parts outside the CDR3, the full variable domain is AAGVIQSPRHLIKEKRETATLKCYPIPRHDTVYWYQQGPGQDPQFLISFYEKMQSDKGSIPDRFSAQQFSDYHSELNMSSLELGDSALYFCASSLVVAAARTDTQYFGPGTRLTVL.

This chain joins TRBV11-2 and TRBJ1-2; no reliable D call. V was shortened by 3 bases and J by 4 bases, with 6 bases between the two germline ends. CDR1 and CDR2 from the germline V gene are SGHAT and FQNNGV. The length of the CDR3 is 12 residues. The CDR3 bases are TGTGCCAGCAGCTTTGGTCTCTATGGCTACACCTTC. Its translation: CASSFGLYGYTF.

This clone has just a few counts. This CDR3 reads CASSSGTGGNFDEAFF. The CDR3 DNA sequence: TGTGCCAGCAGCTCAGGGACAGGGGGCAATTTCGATGAAGCTTTCTTT. The chain links TRBV9 to TRBJ1-1; 12 nucleotides agree with TRBD1. V was pared by 4 bases and J by 7 bases, with 11 bases of the junction left unmatched. Germline CDR1 SGDLS, CDR2 YYNGEE. The CDR3 is 16 amino acids.

V gene TRBV4-3 combines with J gene TRBJ2-1, with 9 bases lining up with TRBD1. Germline loops: CDR1 LGHNA, CDR2 YSLEER. J was trimmed by 6 bases and V by 1 base; bases with no gene match: 4. The CDR3 loop spans 15 amino acids. Here the CDR3 reads CASSQVGTGPNEQFF. The DNA of the CDR3 is TGCGCCAGCAGCCAAGTGGGGACAGGGCCCAATGAGCAGTTCTTC.

The table lists this clone with a few counts. One end of the junction does not line up with germline, which may come from a read error. The V call is TRBV10-3, the J call TRBJ2-7; 10 bases fit TRBD2. This CDR3 comprises 16 residues. Germline-derived CDR1 and CDR2 are ENHRY and SYGVKD. Here the CDR3 reads CAIGETSGLRSYEQYF. As DNA, the CDR3 is TGTGCCATCGGTGAGACTAGCGGGTTAAGATCCTACGAGCAGTACTTC.

The J gene is TRBJ2-7, the V gene TRBV4-1, with 11 bases that match TRBD2. The junction had 4 bases not matched to a gene; V was cut back by 3 bases and J by 0 bases. The CDR3 runs to 16 residues. CDR1 and CDR2 (germline): MGHRA, YSYEKL. In DNA, the CDR3 is TGCGCCAGCAGCCACACTAGCGGGGGAAGCTCCTACGAGCAGTACTTC. It yields the protein CASSHTSGGSSYEQYF.

CDR3 DNA: TGTGCCAGCAGTGACACCTTCCACAGGGGGCGATCCAATCAGCCCCAGCATTTT. It yields the protein CASSDTFHRGRSNQPQHF. The chain employs TRBV6-1 and TRBJ1-5; the match to TRBD1 covers 9 bases. Germline values: CDR1 MNHNS, CDR2 SASEGT. The ends lost 3 bases at V and 3 bases at J; junction bases unmatched: 12. This CDR3 has 18 residues.

The chain combines TRBV5-1 with TRBJ1-1, with 10 bases matching TRBD1. This CDR3 contains 15 residues. Germline assignment: CDR1 SGHRS and CDR2 YFSETQ. Trimming cost V 3 bases and J 1 base; bases outside gene matches: 3. CDR3 in DNA: TGCGCCAGCAGCTGGGGACAGGGGCCGAACACTGAAGCTTTCTTT. Amino acids: CASSWGQGPNTEAFF.